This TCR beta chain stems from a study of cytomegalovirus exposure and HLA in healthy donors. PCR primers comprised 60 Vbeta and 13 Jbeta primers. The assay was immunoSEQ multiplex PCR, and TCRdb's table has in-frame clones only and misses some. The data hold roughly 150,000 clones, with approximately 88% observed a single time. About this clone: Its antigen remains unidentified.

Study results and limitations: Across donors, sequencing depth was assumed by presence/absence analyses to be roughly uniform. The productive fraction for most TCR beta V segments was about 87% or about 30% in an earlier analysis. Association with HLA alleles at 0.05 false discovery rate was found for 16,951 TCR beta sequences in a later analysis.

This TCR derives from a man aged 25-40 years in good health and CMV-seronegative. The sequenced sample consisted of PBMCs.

The CDR3 is CASSQDNFVGGETQYF. The CDR3 coding sequence is TGCGCCAGCAGCCAAGATAATTTTGTGGGGGGAGAGACCCAGTACTTC. V and J are TRBV4-3 and TRBJ2-5; D may be TRBD2 (6 bases). Trimming left V 0 bases short and J 4 bases short, with 15 bases between. CDR1 and CDR2 (germline): LGHNA, YSLEER. This CDR3 is built from 16 residues.